Below are 8 T cell receptor beta chains sequenced from a single sample in a study of CD8 T cells in Susac syndrome (dated by TCRdb to between 2018 and 2021). The library came from the immunoSEQ multiplex PCR assay. RNA was extracted using the RNeasy kit, and about 0.5 to 1 ug of the RNA was reverse transcribed with random hexamers. TCRdb applied fastp at Q25 and MiXCR to the public reads, then kept only in-frame beta chains. Rows matching on CDR3 protein sequence are summarized as one entry with the most common DNA and genes. The sample records hundreds of thousands of distinct CDR3 sequences, over 75% of which are singletons. Jointly, the top ten make up approximately 0.18% of the sample. What was sequenced was CD8+ T cells from PBMCs. Receptor source: a human donor with multiple sclerosis.

V and J are TRBV2 and TRBJ2-1; TRBD2 might be the D (5 bases). V dropped 9 bases and J dropped 7 bases, with 10 bases sitting between them. The CDR3 contains 11 residues. Germline CDR1 is SNHLY and CDR2 is FYNNEI. The CDR3 protein is CARRPGNEQFF. Written as DNA, the CDR3 is TGTGCCAGGAGGCCGGGAAATGAGCAGTTCTTC.

The CDR3 is CASRRNGAYEQYF. The CDR3 nucleotides read TGTGCCAGCAGGCGAAACGGTGCCTACGAGCAGTACTTC. J is TRBJ2-7 and V is TRBV27; D is undetermined. CDR3 length: 13 residues. V was pared by 6 bases and J by 2 bases, with 11 bases between. Germline-derived CDR1 and CDR2 are MNHEY and SMNVEV (reference sequence).

This sequence joins TRBV20-1 and TRBJ1-2; 8 bases align to TRBD1. Germline CDR1 and CDR2: DFQATT and SNEGSKA (reference sequence). V lost 0 bases and J lost 2; bases outside the gene matches: 8. This CDR3 is 16 amino acids long. The CDR3 bases are TGCAGTGCTAGAGACCCCGTACAGGGGGTCAACTATGGCTACACCTTC. Its translation: CSARDPVQGVNYGYTF.

As regards this clonotype: Mismatch with germline at one junction end may stem from a read error. This chain connects TRBV4-3 to TRBJ2-5; TRBD2 matches at 8 bases. This CDR3 has 15 residues. Germline assignment: CDR1 LGHNA and CDR2 YSLEER. This CDR3 is CAISQRGGLVETQYF. The CDR3 DNA reads as TGCGCCATCAGCCAAAGAGGGGGACTAGTGGAGACCCAGTACTTC.

The chain employs TRBV5-6 and TRBJ2-3, with 9 bases aligning to TRBD2. CDR3 length: 15 residues. Germline trimming cut 6 bases from V and 3 bases from J; bases unmatched to any gene: 8. Germline loops: CDR1 SGHDT, CDR2 YYEEEE. DNA of the CDR3: TGTGCCAGCACCCTTGGCGGGGGGGCTACAGATACGCAGTATTTT. Its translation: CASTLGGGATDTQYF.

The J gene is TRBJ2-2, the V gene TRBV7-9, with D maybe TRBD1 (5 bases). Germline CDR1 reads SEHNR; CDR2 reads FQNEAQ (reference sequence). The CDR3 loop spans 16 amino acids. Trimming shortened V by 2 bases and J by 0 bases, and 10 bases separated the two germline ends. The CDR3 nucleotides read TGTGCCAGCAGCTTAAGGGGCGCCGCGAACACCGGGGAGCTGTTTTTT. It is translated as CASSLRGAANTGELFF.

This chain joins TRBV20-1 and TRBJ2-4; D unclear. V gave up 0 bases and J gave up 0 bases, with 9 bases separating them. Germline V CDR1 and CDR2: DFQATT, SNEGSKA (reference sequence). CDR3 length equals 15 residues. The CDR3, as DNA: TGCAGTGCTAGAGATCTCACAGAAGCCAAAAACATTCAGTACTTC. Translation: CSARDLTEAKNIQYF.

The chain employs TRBV7-3 and TRBJ1-1; weak D call: TRBD1 (5 bases). This CDR3 has 14 residues. Germline assignment: CDR1 SGHTA and CDR2 FQGTGA. Trimming removed 4 bases at V and 1 base at J, with 10 bases between. The CDR3 DNA follows: TGTGCCAGCAGCTCCGGGGGAGAGAACACTGAAGCTTTCTTT. This translates into CASSSGGENTEAFF.